One T cell receptor (beta chain) is described in this entry. Its antigen remains undetermined. Qualities for individual bases were not recorded, and no much larger clone is one base off. These data are taken from a study of monozygotic twins with cystic fibrosis (dated by TCRdb to the early 2020s). About the study as a whole: Barcoded libraries were prepared with approximately 15 PCR cycles from about 3.2 micrograms of fragmented DNA. To assess genetic influence on V and J gene usage, the study compared TCR beta repertoires within and across 16 monozygotic twin pairs with cystic fibrosis. Ten female and six male twin pairs, aged about 2.0 to 40 years (median approximately 9.1 years) and mostly children and adolescents, were included in the cohort. On the day blood was drawn, the twins' weight-for-height and FEVPerc (FEV1 disease centile) were ranked against those of the roughly 990 cohort participants. Data for three of the twin pairs had already been reported earlier in a different context.

Following the manufacturer's instructions, the researchers used the immunoSEQ immune profiling system to amplify TCR beta CDR3 regions via multiplex PCR. An Illumina NextSeq system was used for sequencing. The paper's processing steps were these. Sequence data were processed on the immunoSEQ Analyzer platform, and clonality was computed as the square root of Simpson's index of productive rearrangements. Jensen-Shannon distance served as the measure of similarity in V and J usage, while OLGA was used to compute CDR3 generation probabilities. Shared CDR3 sequences were searched against the immuneACCESS database (August 2020) and VDJdb (December 2020). Entries here come from immuneACCESS through TCRdb and include only in-frame sequences with V and J called. Some clones fail to appear in such tables; in the studies checked, an unresolved V gene covers under half of the shortfall, and the cause of the remainder is unknown. D and trimming were read from the DNA, whereas the V and J calls and clone size are those reported in that table. The sample table holds about 23,000 clones, of which about 97% were seen once. The ten largest clones capture 0.13% to 0.15% of the sample.

The germline V gene (reference sequence) sets CDR1 to SGHNT and CDR2 to YYREEE. The CDR3 has 17 amino acids, counting the end cysteine and phenylalanine. Only CDR3 DNA is held: 51 bases, read in frame from base 1. V is trimmed back by 4 bases and J by 5 bases, and the junction contains 10 bases that no gene match accounts for. The twin pairs came from the European Cystic Fibrosis Twin and Sibling Study Cohort, a cohort that recruited patients from roughly 160 CF clinics across 14 European countries. Zygosity and CFTR genotype were verified in-house, with zygosity tested by multiplex PCR of nine short tandem repeat loci. Peripheral blood was sampled from each twin, and clinical parameters were recorded on the day of blood sampling. Genomic DNA was isolated from peripheral blood cells with phenol/chloroform and kept in TE buffer at 4 degrees C. The paper's findings and limits, for the study overall: Simpson clonality was generally low (median about 0.01), which suggests a naive-dominated repertoire, and clonality was higher in the most severely affected patients. Significantly higher nucleotide-identical clonotype sharing was observed within monozygotic CF twin pairs than between unrelated CF individuals (P = 0.000026, Mann-Whitney). Only a small cohort was studied, and no association of shared CDR3 numbers with age, concordance or disease severity was found. The greatest similarity to the co-twin was observed for V gene usage in 13 of 16 pairs and for J usage in 8 of 16 pairs, which suggested genetic constraints.

The TCR originated in a girl under 18 with cystic fibrosis. The material sequenced was blood. Recombination joined TRBV5-4 with TRBJ2-3; TRBD2 matches 13 bases in the middle. The nucleotides read TGTGCCAGCAGCCAGATCGGACTAGCGGGAGCTGGAGATACGCAGTATTTT. This is translated as CASSQIGLAGAGDTQYF.